A single sample is the source of the 10 T cell receptor beta chains below, sequenced in a study of radiotherapy plus CTLA-4 blockade in lung cancer. Sequencing used immunoSEQ multiplex PCR; TCRdb keeps in-frame clones, though not all of them. The repertoire holds some 80,000 clones, with less than 85% as singletons. This specimen was peripheral blood, taken from a patient treated with radiotherapy plus ipilimumab. Receptor source: a human donor with non-small cell lung cancer who had stable disease on radiotherapy plus ipilimumab.

The chain recombines TRBV21-1 with TRBJ2-7; the table's TRBD1 call for D was not verified on the DNA. TRBV21-1 is a documented pseudogene. The CDR3 covers 19 residues. CDR3 coding DNA: TGTGCCAGCAGCAAAGCGGTTCCCCCCGGGACAGAGCTCTCCTACGAGCAGTACTTC. It encodes CASSKAVPPGTELSYEQYF.

The chain is built from TRBV5-1 and TRBJ2-7; D possibly corresponds to TRBD2 (6 bases). CDR1 is SGHRS, CDR2 YFSETQ, per germline. CDR3 length: 18 amino acids. With 3 bases removed from V and 0 bases from J, the gap between germline ends came to 22 bases. As DNA, the CDR3 is TGCGCCAGCAGCTCCCTGGGGACTGTGGGCCAGAGCTCCTACGAGCAGTACTTC. This sequence encodes CASSSLGTVGQSSYEQYF. Based on the CDR3 plus reference TRBV5-1 and TRBJ2-7, the full variable domain is KAGVTQTPRYLIKTRGQQVTLSCSPISGHRSVSWYQQTPGQGLQFLFEYFSETQRNKGNFPGRFSGRQFSNSRSEMNVSTLELGDSALYLCASSSLGTVGQSSYEQYFGPGTRLTVT.

DNA of the CDR3: TGTGCCAGTAGTACCCAAGTAGCGGGGAGATTTAACACCGGGGAGCTGTTTTTT. This gives the protein CASSTQVAGRFNTGELFF. This chain uses TRBV19 with TRBJ2-2, with 8 bases that match TRBD2. The CDR3 loop spans 18 amino acids. The V gene's germline CDR1 is LNHDA and CDR2 SQIVND (reference sequence). The V segment lost 4 bases and the J segment 2 bases; nucleotides outside the gene matches: 12.

This clone was recorded once. The chain has TRBV9 and TRBJ2-5; no definite D call. CDR1 is SGDLS, CDR2 YYNGEE, per germline. V lost 3 bases, J lost 2 bases, and 14 bases lay in between. This CDR3 comprises 15 residues. The CDR3 sequence is CASSAQTRSQETQYF. CDR3 nucleotide sequence: TGTGCCAGCAGCGCCCAGACACGTTCGCAAGAGACCCAGTACTTC.

About this clone itself: At one boundary the junction diverges from the germline segment, which might be a read error. The chain has TRBV7-8 and TRBJ2-5, with 9 bases aligning to TRBD2. Germline CDR1 is SGHVS and CDR2 is FQNEAQ. The CDR3 sequence is 13 residues long. The CDR3 nucleotides read TGTGCTAGCAGACTAGCGGCCCAAGAGACCCAGTACTTC. Its translation: CASRLAAQETQYF.

The V gene is TRBV6-1, the J gene TRBJ1-3; unclear D gene. CDR1 and CDR2 from the germline V gene are MNHNS and SASEGT. V was cut by 2 bases and J by 4 bases, with 15 bases left in between. The CDR3 has 16 amino acids. The CDR3 is CASSESRTRVGNTIYF. CDR3 sequence (DNA): TGTGCCAGCAGTGAAAGTCGGACGCGGGTCGGAAACACCATATATTTT.

The rearrangement links TRBV9 to TRBJ1-3; no firm D call. V was clipped by 4 bases and J by 5 bases, with 25 bases between them. Germline CDR1 reads SGDLS; CDR2 reads YYNGEE. CDR3 length equals 18 residues. The CDR3 nucleotides read TGTGCCAGCAGCAAGCCACGAGAGGGAAAGGAAAATCGAAACACCATATATTTT. Translating gives CASSKPREGKENRNTIYF.

This chain connects TRBV5-6 to TRBJ1-1; D unresolved. Per germline, CDR1 SGHDT and CDR2 YYEEEE. There are 13 residues in the CDR3. Deletions cut 1 base from V and 4 bases from J, with 8 bases between. The CDR3 region is CASSLIFSTEAFF. In nucleotides, the CDR3 is TGTGCCAGCAGCTTGATCTTTTCCACTGAAGCTTTCTTT.

This chain uses TRBV7-9 with TRBJ2-1; D gene ambiguous. There are 18 residues in the CDR3. V was pared by 0 bases and J by 3 bases, with 18 bases between. CDR1 and CDR2 from the germline V gene are SEHNR and FQNEAQ (reference sequence). CDR3 coding DNA: TGTGCCAGCAGCTTAGCGCTGGCCAAAGGGCCGGGCTACAATGAGCAGTTCTTC. Its protein product is CASSLALAKGPGYNEQFF.

The gene calls are TRBV29-1 and TRBJ2-3; D not resolved. CDR1 and CDR2 from the germline V gene are SQVTM and ANQGSEA. V lost 4 bases and J lost 5, with 4 bases in between. CDR3 length: 10 residues. The CDR3 DNA reads TGCAGCGTTGGGGGAGATACGCAGTATTTT. This gives the protein CSVGGDTQYF.